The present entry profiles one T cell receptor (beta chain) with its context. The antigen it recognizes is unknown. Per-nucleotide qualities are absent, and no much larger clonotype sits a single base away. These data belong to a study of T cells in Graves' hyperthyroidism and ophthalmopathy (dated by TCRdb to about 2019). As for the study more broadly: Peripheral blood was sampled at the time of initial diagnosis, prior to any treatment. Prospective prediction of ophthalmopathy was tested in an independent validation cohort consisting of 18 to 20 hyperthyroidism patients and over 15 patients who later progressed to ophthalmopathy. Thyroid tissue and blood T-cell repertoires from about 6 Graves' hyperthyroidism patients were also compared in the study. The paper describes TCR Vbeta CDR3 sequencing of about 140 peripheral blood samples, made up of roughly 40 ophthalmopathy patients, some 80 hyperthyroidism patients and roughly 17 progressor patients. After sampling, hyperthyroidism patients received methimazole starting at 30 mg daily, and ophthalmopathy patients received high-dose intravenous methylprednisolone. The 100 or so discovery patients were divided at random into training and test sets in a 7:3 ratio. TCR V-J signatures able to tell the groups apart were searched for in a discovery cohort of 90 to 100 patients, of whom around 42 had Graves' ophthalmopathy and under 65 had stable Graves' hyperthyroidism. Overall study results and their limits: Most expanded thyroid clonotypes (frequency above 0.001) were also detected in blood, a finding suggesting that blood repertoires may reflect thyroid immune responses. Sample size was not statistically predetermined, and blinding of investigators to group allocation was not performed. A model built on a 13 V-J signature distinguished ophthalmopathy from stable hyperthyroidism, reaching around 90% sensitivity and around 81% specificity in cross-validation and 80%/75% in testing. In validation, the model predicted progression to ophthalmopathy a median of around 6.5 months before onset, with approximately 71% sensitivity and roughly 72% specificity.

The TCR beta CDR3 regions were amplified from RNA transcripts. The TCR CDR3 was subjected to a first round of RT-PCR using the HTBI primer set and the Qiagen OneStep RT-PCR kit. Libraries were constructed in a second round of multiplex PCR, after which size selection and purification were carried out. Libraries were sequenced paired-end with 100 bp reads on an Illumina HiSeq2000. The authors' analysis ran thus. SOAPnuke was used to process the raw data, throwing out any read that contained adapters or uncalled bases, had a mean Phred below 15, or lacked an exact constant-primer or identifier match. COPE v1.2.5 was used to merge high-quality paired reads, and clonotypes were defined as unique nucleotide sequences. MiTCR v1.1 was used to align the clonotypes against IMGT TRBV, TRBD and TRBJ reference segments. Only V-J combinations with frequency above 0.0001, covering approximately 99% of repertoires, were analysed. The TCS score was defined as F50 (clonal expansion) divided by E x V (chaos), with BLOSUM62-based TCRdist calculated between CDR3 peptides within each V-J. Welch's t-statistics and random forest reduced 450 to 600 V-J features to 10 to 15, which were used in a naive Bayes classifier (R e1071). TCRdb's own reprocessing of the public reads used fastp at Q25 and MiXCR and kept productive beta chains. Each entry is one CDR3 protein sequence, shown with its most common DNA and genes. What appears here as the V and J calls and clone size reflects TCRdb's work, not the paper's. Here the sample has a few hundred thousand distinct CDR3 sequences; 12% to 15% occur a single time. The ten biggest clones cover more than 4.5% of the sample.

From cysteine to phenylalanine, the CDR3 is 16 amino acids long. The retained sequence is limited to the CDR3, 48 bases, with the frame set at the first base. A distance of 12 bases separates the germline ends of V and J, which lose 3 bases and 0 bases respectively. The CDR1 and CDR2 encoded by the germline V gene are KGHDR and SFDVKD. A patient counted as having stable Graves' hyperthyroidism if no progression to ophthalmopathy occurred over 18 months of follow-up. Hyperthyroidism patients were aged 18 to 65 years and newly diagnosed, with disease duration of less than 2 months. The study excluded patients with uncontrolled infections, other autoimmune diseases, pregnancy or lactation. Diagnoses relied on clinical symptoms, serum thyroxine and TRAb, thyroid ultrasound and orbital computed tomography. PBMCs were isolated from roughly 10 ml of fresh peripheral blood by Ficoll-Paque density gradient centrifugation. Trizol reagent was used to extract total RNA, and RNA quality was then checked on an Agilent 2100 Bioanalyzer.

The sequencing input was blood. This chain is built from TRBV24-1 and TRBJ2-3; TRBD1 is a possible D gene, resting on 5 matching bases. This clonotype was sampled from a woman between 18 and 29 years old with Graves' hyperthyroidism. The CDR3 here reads CATSDVTAASTDTQYF. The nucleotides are TGTGCCACCAGTGATGTGACAGCCGCTAGCACAGATACGCAGTATTTT.